This TCR beta chain emerged from a study of cytomegalovirus exposure and HLA in healthy donors. V dropped 4 bases and J dropped 4 bases, with 11 bases sitting between them. This CDR3 region has 14 residues. Germline V gives CDR1 MGHRA, CDR2 YSYEKL. The PCR made use of 60 Vbeta and 13 Jbeta primers. Per the original methods: There were around 77 million unique TCR beta chains by a later count, and about 12 million of them were shared. Only in-frame clones appear in the TCRdb table, and some are missing; sequencing was by immunoSEQ multiplex PCR. V and J calls and clone size are as listed in that table; D and trimming were resolved from the DNA. The data hold 200,000 to 250,000 clones, with about 85% observed a single time. As for the donors, each was a healthy bone marrow donor. For this clone: The antigen remains undetermined.

Findings of the study overall: An analysis that came later showed most CMV-associated TCR beta chains appearing HLA-restricted.

V is TRBV4-1 and J is TRBJ1-5, with a weak D call TRBD1 (6 bases). This TCR came from a woman aged 45-60 years in good health and CMV-seropositive. The specimen sequenced was PBMCs. This CDR3 reads CASSLDSPNQPQHF. The DNA of the CDR3 is TGCGCCAGCAGCCTGGACAGCCCTAATCAGCCCCAGCATTTT.